This T cell receptor beta chain came from a study of blood T cell repertoires in COVID-19 (dated by TCRdb to the early 2020s). About the study as a whole: Samples covering the acute and convalescent phases of COVID-19 were provided by collaborators in the United States, Italy and Spain. The repertoires were released in a freely available public database intended as a resource for research on the immune response to SARS-CoV-2. The sample metadata nearly always contained a de-identified subject ID, COVID-19 status, age in years and sex. Deeply sampled blood TCRbeta repertoires from subjects exposed to, actively infected with, or recovered from COVID-19 were included in the dataset. Where HLA class I and class II types were available, the types were taken from metadata supplied by the sample provider, not from assay-based typing. The samples were drawn from the first 160 participants of the ongoing ImmuneRACE study and from 1,254 subjects provided by 6 global collaborators. The prospective study material was composed of cDNA or gDNA derived from T cells, B-cell-depleted T cells, or PBMCs. Here is what the overall study found, with its caveats: Clinical and demographic metadata were provided uncurated, with the amount varying by source and participant.

TCRbeta CDR3 regions were amplified from genomic DNA by means of the immunoSEQ Assay, a bias-controlled multiplex PCR. The original methods were these. Nucleated cell counts per sample were estimated from amplification of reference gene primers within the assay. Sequence reads were collapsed and filtered to measure the absolute abundance of every unique TCRbeta CDR3 rearrangement. For each sample, productive Simpson clonality was calculated as the square root of Simpson's diversity index over productive rearrangements. TCRdb retrieved this table from immuneACCESS and kept in-frame rearrangements only. Not all clones are present; in checked studies, unresolved V genes account for under half, and no reason is known for the remainder. V and J calls and clone size are copied from that table; D and trimming were computed from the DNA. The sample contains some 390,000 clones, 89% of them found a single time. The ten largest clones add up to around 1.7% of the sample.

Participants in the prospective study were aged roughly 18 to 95 years, lived in some 24 United States geographic areas, and enrolled through a virtual design. To assign participants to cohorts, the prospective study relied on clinical history that participants themselves reported in a screening survey and a study questionnaire. For ImmuneRACE Cohort 3, a participant was defined as recovered based on two consecutive negative NP/OP PCR tests, clearance by a healthcare professional, or resolution of symptoms. In the prospective study, mobile phlebotomists collected whole blood, serum and a nasopharyngeal or oropharyngeal swab from each participant. Additional blood draws and questionnaires over an approximately 2-month period could optionally be provided by prospective study participants. Before DNA extraction, prospective study blood samples were shipped either frozen or at room temperature. A remark on this clone: Its recognized antigen is unknown. The sample holds no much larger clone one base away, and base qualities are not on file.

Material for sequencing was PBMCs or T cells enriched from blood (not recorded which). The sequence was obtained from a woman in her twenties or thirties who had recovered from COVID-19.

In nucleotide form, the sequence is TGTGCCAGCAGCTCCACTAGCGGGGATTCCTACAATGAGCAGTTCTTC. The translation is CASSSTSGDSYNEQFF. Recombination connected TRBV3-1 (or the pseudogene TRBV3-2) to TRBJ2-1, and TRBD2 matches 10 of the central bases. The CDR3 goes from the cysteine to the phenylalanine over 16 residues. CDR3 DNA only is kept here, 48 bases in frame from base 1. The germline V gene (reference sequence) provides CDR1 LGHDT and CDR2 YNNKEL. The junction shows trimming of 5 bases on V and 1 base on J, and the gene matches do not reach 5 bases of it.